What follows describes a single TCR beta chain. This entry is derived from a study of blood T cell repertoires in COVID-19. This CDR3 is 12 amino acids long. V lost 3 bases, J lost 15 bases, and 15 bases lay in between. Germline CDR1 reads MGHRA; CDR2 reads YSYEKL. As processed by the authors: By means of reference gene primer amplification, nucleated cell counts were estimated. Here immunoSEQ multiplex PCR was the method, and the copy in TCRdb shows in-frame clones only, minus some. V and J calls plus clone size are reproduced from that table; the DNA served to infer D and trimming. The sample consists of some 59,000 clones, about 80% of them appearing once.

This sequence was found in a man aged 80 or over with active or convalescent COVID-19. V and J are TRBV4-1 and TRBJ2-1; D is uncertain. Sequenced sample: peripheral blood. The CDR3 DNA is TGCGCCAGCAGCCATGCAACGGGTCCGTGGTTCTTC. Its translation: CASSHATGPWFF.